This T cell receptor (beta chain) was sequenced in a study of T cell responses to AZD1222 COVID-19 vaccine. Trimming took 8 bases from V and 9 from J, leaving 17 bases between them. This CDR3 contains 13 residues. Clones were read by immunoSEQ multiplex PCR, and TCRdb kept only the in-frame ones, dropping some. The data contain about 120,000 clones, around 93% of them singletons. The chain recombines TRBV23-1 with TRBJ1-3; maybe TRBD1 (6 bases). TRBV23-1 has ORF status, its function being uncertain. The source was peripheral blood, collected 28 days after the second AZD1222 dose. The TCR comes from an adult who received the AZD1222 COVID-19 vaccine. The CDR3: CASRRQDRGTIYF. The CDR3 DNA follows: TGCGCCAGCCGCCGACAGGATCGCGGCACCATATATTTT.